The 6 T cell receptor beta chains below all came from one sample that was sequenced in a study of blood T cell repertoires in COVID-19 (TCRdb year 2020). Library preparation used the immunoSEQ multiplex PCR assay. What TCRdb holds here is the immuneACCESS table cut down to in-frame rearrangements. Part of the clones is not present; checked against another copy, under half of the missing clones reflect an unresolved V gene, and the others are unexplained. This sample is represented by about 330,000 clones; around 86% of them were singletons. Together, the top ten hold about 1.6% of the sample. Sequencing was carried out using peripheral blood. The origin of the receptors is a woman aged 45-65 years with acute or convalescent COVID-19.

The chain carries TRBV24-1 and TRBJ2-7, with 12 positions matching TRBD2. The length of the CDR3 is 16 residues. From germline, CDR1 is KGHDR and CDR2 SFDVKD. Trimming at V came to 3 bases and at J to 1 base, leaving 3 bases not matched to a gene. CDR3 DNA sequence: TGTGCCACCAGTGATCCGACTAGCGGGAGTTCCTACGAGCAGTACTTC. The encoded protein is CATSDPTSGSSYEQYF.

This clone was seen a few times. This chain connects TRBV7-9 to TRBJ1-1, with a possible D match to TRBD1 (6 bases). The CDR3 runs 12 residues. Germline values: CDR1 SEHNR, CDR2 FQNEAQ (reference sequence). Trimming shortened V by 9 bases and J by 1 base, and 9 bases separated the two germline ends. CDR3 sequence reads: CASGGANTEAFF. The DNA of the CDR3 is TGTGCCAGTGGGGGGGCGAACACTGAAGCTTTCTTT. Full variable domain (rest looked up from reference TRBV7-9 and TRBJ1-1): DTGVSQNPRHKITKRGQNVTFRCDPISEHNRLYWYRQTLGQGPEFLTYFQNEAQLEKSRLLSDRFSAERPKGSFSTLEIQRTEQGDSAMYLCASGGANTEAFFGQGTRLTVV.

This clone was picked up a small number of times. Other DNA sequences within the sample encode an identical CDR3. The genes are TRBV28 and TRBJ1-1, with 7 bases fitting TRBD1. This CDR3 contains 13 residues. J gave up 4 bases and V 8 bases, and 7 bases lay outside the gene matches. The germline gives CDR1 MDHEN, CDR2 SYDVKM. Here the CDR3 reads CASRGGQGTEAFF. As DNA, the CDR3 is TGTGCCAGCCGAGGGGGCCAGGGCACTGAAGCTTTCTTT.

V is TRBV18 and J is TRBJ1-1; the D gene is possibly TRBD1 (5 bases). Germline CDR1 is KGHSH and CDR2 is LQKENI. There are 15 residues in the CDR3. V was pared by 5 bases and J by 0 bases, with 13 bases between. CDR3 sequence: CASSEDWGVNTEAFF. The DNA of the CDR3 is TGTGCCAGCTCAGAGGATTGGGGGGTGAACACTGAAGCTTTCTTT.

CDR3 sequence (DNA): TGTGCCAGCTCACCCCGGGACAGATCCTACGAGCAGTACTTC. Protein sequence: CASSPRDRSYEQYF. The chain has TRBV18 and TRBJ2-7; 7 bases agree with TRBD1. V lost 3 bases and J lost 1; bases outside the gene matches: 3. The CDR3 totals 14 residues. Germline V gene lookup returns CDR1 KGHSH and CDR2 LQKENI. Together with reference TRBV18 and TRBJ2-7, the CDR3 gives the full variable domain: NAGVMQNPRHLVRRRGQEARLRCSPMKGHSHVYWYRQLPEEGLKFMVYLQKENIIDESGMPKERFSAEFPKEGPSILRIQQVVRGDSAAYFCASSPRDRSYEQYFGPGTRLTVT.

This clone was counted a single time. The V and J genes are TRBV7-2 and TRBJ2-1; TRBD2 agrees at 8 bases. Unmatched junction bases numbered 10, after V lost 1 base and J lost 8 bases. The CDR3 loop spans 16 amino acids. CDR1 is SGHTA and CDR2 is FQGNSA in the germline V gene. The CDR3 spells CASSLGLAGSMDEQFF. The DNA for the CDR3 is TGTGCCAGCAGCTTAGGATTAGCGGGAAGTATGGATGAGCAGTTCTTC.